Following are 2 T cell receptor beta chains from one sample sequenced in a study of radiation and T cells in renal cell carcinoma. Some clones are missing from TCRdb's copy, which holds only in-frame ones; the method was immunoSEQ multiplex PCR. Of 25,000 to 40,000 clones listed, about 85% are singletons. Time point denoted: blood 4 weeks post-SBRT, at nephrectomy. The treatment here: 15 Gy SBRT to primary tumor, nephrectomy 4 weeks later. Sequences were derived from blood, sampled from a patient whose treatment included radiotherapy and nephrectomy. The source of these receptors is a man in his fifties or sixties with renal cell carcinoma.

The chain links TRBV7-2 to TRBJ2-1; 13 nucleotides agree with TRBD2. V shed 5 bases and J 2 bases; nucleotides not matched to a gene: 3. This CDR3 comprises 16 residues. Germline CDR1 and CDR2: SGHTA and FQGNSA. The CDR3 region is CASSLLAGGPYNEQFF. In DNA form, the CDR3 reads TGTGCCAGCAGCCTACTAGCGGGAGGGCCCTACAATGAGCAGTTCTTC.

The chain has TRBV18 and TRBJ2-5; the match to TRBD2 covers 8 bases. The CDR3 extends over 16 amino acids. Germline CDR1 and CDR2: KGHSH and LQKENI. After removal of 3 bases from V and 1 base from J, the junction contained 7 bases not matched to a gene. The CDR3: CASSPGTRPSQETQYF. The CDR3 bases are TGTGCCAGCTCACCTGGGACTAGACCATCCCAAGAGACCCAGTACTTC.